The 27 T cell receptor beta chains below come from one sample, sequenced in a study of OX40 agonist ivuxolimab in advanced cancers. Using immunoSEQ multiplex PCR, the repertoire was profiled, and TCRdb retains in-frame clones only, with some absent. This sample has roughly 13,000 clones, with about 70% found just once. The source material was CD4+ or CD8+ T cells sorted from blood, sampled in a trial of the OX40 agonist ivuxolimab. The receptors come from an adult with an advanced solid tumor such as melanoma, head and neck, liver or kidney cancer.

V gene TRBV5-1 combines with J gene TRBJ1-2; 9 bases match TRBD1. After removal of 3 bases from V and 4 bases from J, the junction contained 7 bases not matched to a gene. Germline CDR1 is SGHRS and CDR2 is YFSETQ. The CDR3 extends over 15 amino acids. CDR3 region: CASSWSGQGTYGYTF. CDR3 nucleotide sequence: TGCGCCAGCAGCTGGTCGGGACAGGGAACCTATGGCTACACCTTC. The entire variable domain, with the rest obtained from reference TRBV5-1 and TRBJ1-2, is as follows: KAGVTQTPRYLIKTRGQQVTLSCSPISGHRSVSWYQQTPGQGLQFLFEYFSETQRNKGNFPGRFSGRQFSNSRSEMNVSTLELGDSALYLCASSWSGQGTYGYTFGSGTRLTVV.

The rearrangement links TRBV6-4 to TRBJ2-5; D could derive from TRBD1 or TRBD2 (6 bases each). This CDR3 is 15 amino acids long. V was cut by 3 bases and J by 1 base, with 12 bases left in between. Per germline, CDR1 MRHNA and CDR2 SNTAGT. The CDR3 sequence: CASSERGGTQETQYF. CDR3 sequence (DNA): TGTGCCAGCAGTGAAAGAGGGGGGACCCAAGAGACCCAGTACTTC.

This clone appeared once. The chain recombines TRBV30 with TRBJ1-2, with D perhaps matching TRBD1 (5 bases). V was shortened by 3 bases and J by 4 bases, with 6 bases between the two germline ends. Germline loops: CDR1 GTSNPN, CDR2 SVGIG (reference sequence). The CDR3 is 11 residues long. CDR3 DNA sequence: TGTGCCTGGAGGGACATCTATGGCTACACCTTC. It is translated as CAWRDIYGYTF.

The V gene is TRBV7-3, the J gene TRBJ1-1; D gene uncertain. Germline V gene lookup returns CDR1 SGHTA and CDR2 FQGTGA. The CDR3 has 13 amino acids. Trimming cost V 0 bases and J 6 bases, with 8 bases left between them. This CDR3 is CASSLTLGAEAFF. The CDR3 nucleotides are TGTGCCAGCAGCTTAACTTTAGGCGCTGAAGCTTTCTTT.

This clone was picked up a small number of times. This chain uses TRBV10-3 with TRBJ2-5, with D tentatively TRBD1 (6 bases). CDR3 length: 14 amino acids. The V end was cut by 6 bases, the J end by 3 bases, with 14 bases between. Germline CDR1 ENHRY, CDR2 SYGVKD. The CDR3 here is CAISNPGVKETQYF. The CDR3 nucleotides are TGTGCCATCAGCAACCCAGGGGTAAAAGAGACCCAGTACTTC.

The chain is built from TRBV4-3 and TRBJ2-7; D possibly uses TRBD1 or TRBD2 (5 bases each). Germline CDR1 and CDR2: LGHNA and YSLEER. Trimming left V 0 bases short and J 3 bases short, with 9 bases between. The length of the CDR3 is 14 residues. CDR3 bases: TGCGCCAGCAGCCAAGATCTGGGGGACTACGAGCAGTACTTC. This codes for CASSQDLGDYEQYF.

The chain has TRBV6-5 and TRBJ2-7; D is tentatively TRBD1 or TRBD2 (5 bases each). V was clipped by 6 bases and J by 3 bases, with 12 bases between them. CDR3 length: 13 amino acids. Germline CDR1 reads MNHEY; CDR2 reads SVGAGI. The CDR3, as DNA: TGTGCCAGCAGCACCCCGAGGGGCTACGAGCAGTACTTC. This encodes CASSTPRGYEQYF.

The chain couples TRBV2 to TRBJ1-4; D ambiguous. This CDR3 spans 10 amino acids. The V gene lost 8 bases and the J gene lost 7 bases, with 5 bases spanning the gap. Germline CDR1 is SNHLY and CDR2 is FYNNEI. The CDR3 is CASFREKLFF. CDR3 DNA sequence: TGTGCCAGCTTCCGTGAAAAACTGTTTTTT.

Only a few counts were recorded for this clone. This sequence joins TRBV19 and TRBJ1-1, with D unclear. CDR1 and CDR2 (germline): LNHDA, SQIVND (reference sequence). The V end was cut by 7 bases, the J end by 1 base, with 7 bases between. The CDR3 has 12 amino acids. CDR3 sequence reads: CASNAANTEAFF. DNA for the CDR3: TGTGCCAGTAATGCCGCGAACACTGAAGCTTTCTTT.

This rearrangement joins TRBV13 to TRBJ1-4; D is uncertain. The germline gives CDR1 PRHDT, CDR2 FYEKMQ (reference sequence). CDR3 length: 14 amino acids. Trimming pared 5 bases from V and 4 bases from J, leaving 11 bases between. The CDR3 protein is CASSLPGNNEKLFF. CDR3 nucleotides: TGTGCCAGCAGCCTCCCCGGAAATAATGAAAAACTGTTTTTT.

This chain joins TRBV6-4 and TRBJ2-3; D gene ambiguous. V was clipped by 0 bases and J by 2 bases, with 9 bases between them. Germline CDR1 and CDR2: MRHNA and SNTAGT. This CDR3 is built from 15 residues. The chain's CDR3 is CASSDSSMDTDTQYF. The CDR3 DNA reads TGTGCCAGCAGTGACTCGTCGATGGACACAGATACGCAGTATTTT.

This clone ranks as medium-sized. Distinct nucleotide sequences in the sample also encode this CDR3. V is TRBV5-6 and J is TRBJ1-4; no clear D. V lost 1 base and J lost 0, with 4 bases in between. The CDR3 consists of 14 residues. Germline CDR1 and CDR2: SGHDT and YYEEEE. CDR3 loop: CASSLIATNEKLFF. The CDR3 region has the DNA TGTGCCAGCAGCTTGATTGCAACTAATGAAAAACTGTTTTTT.

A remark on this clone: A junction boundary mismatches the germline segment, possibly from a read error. The CDR3 loop reads CAGSGGTVNYGYTF. CDR3 bases: TGTGCCGGCAGTGGTGGGACAGTTAACTATGGCTACACCTTC. The chain recombines TRBV6-6 with TRBJ1-2; TRBD1 agrees at 7 bases. CDR3 size: 14 residues. Germline V CDR1 and CDR2: MNHNY, SVGAGI (reference sequence).

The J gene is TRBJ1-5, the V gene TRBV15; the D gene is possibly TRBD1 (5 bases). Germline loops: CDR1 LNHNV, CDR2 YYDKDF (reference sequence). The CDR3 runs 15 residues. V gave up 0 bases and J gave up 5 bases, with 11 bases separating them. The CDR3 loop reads CATSRDRDVDQPQHF. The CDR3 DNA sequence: TGTGCCACCAGCAGAGACAGGGACGTCGATCAGCCCCAGCATTTT.

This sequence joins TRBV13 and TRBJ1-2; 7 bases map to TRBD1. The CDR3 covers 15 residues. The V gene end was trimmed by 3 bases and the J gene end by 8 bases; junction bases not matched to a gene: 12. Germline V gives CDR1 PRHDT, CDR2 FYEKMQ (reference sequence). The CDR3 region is CASSFLSTGVEGYTF. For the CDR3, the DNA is TGTGCCAGCAGCTTCCTATCAACAGGGGTGGAAGGCTACACCTTC.

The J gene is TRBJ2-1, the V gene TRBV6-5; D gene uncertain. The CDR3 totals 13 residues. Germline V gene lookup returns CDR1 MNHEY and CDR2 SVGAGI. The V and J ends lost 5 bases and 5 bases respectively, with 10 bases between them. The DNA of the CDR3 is TGTGCCAGCAGTCTCCGCGTGAACAATGAGCAGTTCTTC. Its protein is CASSLRVNNEQFF.

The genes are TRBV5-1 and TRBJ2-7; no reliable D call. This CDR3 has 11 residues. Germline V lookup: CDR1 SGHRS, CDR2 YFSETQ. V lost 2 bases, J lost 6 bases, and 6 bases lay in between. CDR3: CASSFAAEQYF. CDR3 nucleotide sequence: TGCGCCAGCAGCTTCGCGGCCGAGCAGTACTTC.

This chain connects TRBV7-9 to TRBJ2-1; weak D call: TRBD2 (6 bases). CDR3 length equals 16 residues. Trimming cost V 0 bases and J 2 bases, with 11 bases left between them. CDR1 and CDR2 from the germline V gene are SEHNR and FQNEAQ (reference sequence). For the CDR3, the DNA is TGTGCCAGCAGCTTAGCGGGAACGGGGGCCTACAATGAGCAGTTCTTC. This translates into CASSLAGTGAYNEQFF.

CDR3 sequence: CASTHRGSEQFF. The CDR3 coding sequence is TGTGCCAGCACCCACAGGGGCAGTGAGCAGTTCTTC. The chain couples TRBV6-5 to TRBJ2-1; 7 positions agree with TRBD1. Germline assignment: CDR1 MNHEY and CDR2 SVGAGI. Losses at the gene ends were 7 bases for V and 9 bases for J; bases not matched to a gene: 6. CDR3 size: 12 residues.

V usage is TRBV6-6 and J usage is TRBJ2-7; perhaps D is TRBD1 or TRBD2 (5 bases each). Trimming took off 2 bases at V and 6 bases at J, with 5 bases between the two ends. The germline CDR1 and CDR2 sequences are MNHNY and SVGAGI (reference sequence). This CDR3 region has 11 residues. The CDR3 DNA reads TGTGCCAGCAGTTACGGGGGCGAGCAGTACTTC. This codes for CASSYGGEQYF.

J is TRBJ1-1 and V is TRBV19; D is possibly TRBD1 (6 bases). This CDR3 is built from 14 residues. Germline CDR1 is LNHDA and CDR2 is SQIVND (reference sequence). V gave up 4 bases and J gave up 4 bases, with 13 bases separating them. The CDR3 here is CASSRTPGATEAFF. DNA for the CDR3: TGTGCCAGTAGTAGGACTCCGGGGGCCACTGAAGCTTTCTTT.

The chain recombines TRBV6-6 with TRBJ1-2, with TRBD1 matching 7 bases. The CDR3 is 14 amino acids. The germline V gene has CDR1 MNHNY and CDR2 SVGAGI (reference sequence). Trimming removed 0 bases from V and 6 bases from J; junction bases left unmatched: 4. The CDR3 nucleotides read TGTGCCAGCAGTTACTCAGGGGGCGCAGATGGCTACACCTTC. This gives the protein CASSYSGGADGYTF.

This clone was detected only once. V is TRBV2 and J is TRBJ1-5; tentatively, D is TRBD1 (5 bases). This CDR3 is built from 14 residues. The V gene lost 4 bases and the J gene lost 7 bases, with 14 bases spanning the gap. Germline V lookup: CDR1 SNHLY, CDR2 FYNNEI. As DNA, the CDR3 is TGTGCCAGCAGTGTAAAGGGGCGCGGGCAGCCCCAGCATTTT. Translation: CASSVKGRGQPQHF.

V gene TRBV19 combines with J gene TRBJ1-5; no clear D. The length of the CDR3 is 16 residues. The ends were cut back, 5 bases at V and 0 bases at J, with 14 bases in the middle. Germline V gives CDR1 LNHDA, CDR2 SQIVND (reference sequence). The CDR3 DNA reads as TGTGCCAGTAGTGGGGAGTTCAGCTATAGCAATCAGCCCCAGCATTTT. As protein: CASSGEFSYSNQPQHF.

DNA of the CDR3: TGTGCCAGCAGGTCCCCCGGGGACATTATTCCGTATTTT. It yields the protein CASRSPGDIIPYF. This chain links TRBV6-5 with TRBJ2-3, with D tentatively TRBD1 (6 bases). V was shortened by 6 bases and J by 14 bases, with 21 bases between the two germline ends. The CDR3 contains 13 residues. CDR1 is MNHEY, CDR2 SVGAGI, per germline.

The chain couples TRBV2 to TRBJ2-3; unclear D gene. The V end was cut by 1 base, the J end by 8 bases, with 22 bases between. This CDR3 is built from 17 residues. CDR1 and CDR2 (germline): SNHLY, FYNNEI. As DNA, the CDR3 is TGTGCCAGCAGTGAAGGTGGGGTAGGTTCCTCTTCGGCTACGCAGTATTTT. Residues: CASSEGGVGSSSATQYF.

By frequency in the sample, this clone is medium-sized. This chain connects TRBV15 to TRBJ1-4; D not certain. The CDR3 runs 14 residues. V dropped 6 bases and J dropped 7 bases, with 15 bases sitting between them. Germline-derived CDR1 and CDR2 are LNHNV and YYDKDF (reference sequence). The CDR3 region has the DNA TGTGCCACCAGAGCTGGTACGGTTTTTGAAAAACTGTTTTTT. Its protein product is CATRAGTVFEKLFF.